Here is one T cell receptor beta chain with its context. The data originate from a study of blood T cell repertoires in COVID-19. About the study: Samples came from the United States, Italy and Spain, spanning acute and convalescent COVID-19. In each case, the material was cDNA or gDNA derived from T cells, B-cell-depleted T cells, or PBMCs.

Original processing methods: Reference gene primer amplification in the assay estimated nucleated cell counts. The data were produced by immunoSEQ multiplex PCR, yet TCRdb's version contains in-frame clones alone and is incomplete. The DNA was the basis for D and trimming; V, J and clone size are from that table. This repertoire shows approximately 97,000 clones, around 80% found once; its top ten account for over 7.5%. Germline CDR1 MNHEY, CDR2 SVGEGT. Unmatched junction bases numbered 7, after V lost 6 bases and J lost 5 bases. The CDR3 covers 16 residues. The TCR originated in a man aged 55-75 years with active or convalescent COVID-19. Sequencing input: peripheral blood. The chain recombines TRBV6-2 or TRBV6-3 with TRBJ2-1; 13 bases are a match to TRBD2. The CDR3 reads CASSYWTSGSHNEQFF. The CDR3 DNA reads TGTGCCAGCAGCTATTGGACTAGCGGGAGTCACAATGAGCAGTTCTTC.